The clone carrying this T cell receptor (beta chain) showed up just once. The length of the CDR3 is 16 residues. Germline CDR1 is MDHEN and CDR2 is SYDVKM. V was pared by 4 bases and J by 0 bases, with 7 bases of the junction left unmatched. The sample belongs to a study of T cell changes during pregnancy in multiple sclerosis. The table came from immunoSEQ multiplex PCR; TCRdb's copy has only in-frame clones and leaves some out. The table has fewer than 100,000 clones, about 92% seen once. This material consisted of peripheral blood, taken after pregnancy. The receptor comes from a female donor in good health, enrolled as a control in a pregnancy study. The V call is TRBV28, the J call TRBJ2-7; 9 bases fit TRBD2. The CDR3 bases are TGTGCCAGCAGTTCCCCCAGTAGCGGGAGCTCCTACGAGCAGTACTTC. This gives the protein CASSSPSSGSSYEQYF.